This TCR beta chain came from a study of blood T cell repertoires in COVID-19. Generated by immunoSEQ multiplex PCR, the TCRdb table keeps only in-frame clones and is missing some. The table includes around 100,000 clones, around four fifths detected once. CDR1 and CDR2 from the germline V gene are LGHDT and YNNKEL (reference sequence). The CDR3 totals 14 residues. V shed 0 bases and J shed 7 bases, with 10 bases lying between them. Sequencing used peripheral blood. The chain links TRBV3-1 (or the pseudogene TRBV3-2) to TRBJ2-1; no clear D. The sequence derives from a woman in her 70s with acute or convalescent COVID-19. The CDR3 protein is CASSQDIALNEQFF. As DNA, the CDR3 is TGTGCCAGCAGCCAAGATATAGCCCTTAATGAGCAGTTCTTC.